This T cell receptor beta chain was profiled in a study of Ad26.COV2.S vaccination and SARS-CoV-2 variants. The study, taken as a whole, reports: The breadth of spike-specific CD8+ and CD4+ T cell responses after vaccination was reportedly substantial. Vaccine recipients showed a spike-specific TCR breadth that was higher than in placebo recipients.

Profiled with immunoSEQ multiplex PCR; TCRdb holds only in-frame clones, not every one. The sample yields roughly 350,000 clones, around 90% seen once. Treatment defined: roughly 20 received Ad26.COV2.S at low or high dose, single or two shots; several received placebo; per-sample allocation not given. The samples date from day 63 after the first vaccine or placebo injection. This CDR3 is built from 17 residues. V shed 4 bases and J 5 bases; nucleotides not matched to a gene: 14. CDR1 is LGHNA and CDR2 is YNFKEQ in the germline V gene. This clone was recorded once. Its antigen is currently unknown. The TCR sequence derives from a person between 18 and 60 years old who received the Ad26.COV2.S COVID-19 vaccine or a placebo. The chain uses TRBV4-2 and TRBJ2-3; the match to TRBD2 covers 8 bases. This sample comprised peripheral blood, obtained in a trial of Ad26.COV2.S vaccine versus placebo. The CDR3 DNA sequence: TGTGCCAGCAGCCCCTCGGGGAAGAGCGGGGGATTAGATACGCAGTATTTT. This encodes CASSPSGKSGGLDTQYF.